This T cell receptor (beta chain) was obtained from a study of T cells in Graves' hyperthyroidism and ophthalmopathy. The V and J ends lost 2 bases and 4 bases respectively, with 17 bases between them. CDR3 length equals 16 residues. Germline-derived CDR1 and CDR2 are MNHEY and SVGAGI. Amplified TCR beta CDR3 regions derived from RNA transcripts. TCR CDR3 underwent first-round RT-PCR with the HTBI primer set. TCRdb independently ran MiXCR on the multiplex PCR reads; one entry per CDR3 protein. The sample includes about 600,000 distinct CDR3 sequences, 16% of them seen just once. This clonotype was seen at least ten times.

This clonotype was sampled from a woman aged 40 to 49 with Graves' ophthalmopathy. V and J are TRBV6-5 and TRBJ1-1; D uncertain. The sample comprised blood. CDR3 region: CASSYRSSHYGTEAFF. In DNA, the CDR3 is TGTGCCAGCAGTTACCGTTCGAGCCATTACGGCACTGAAGCTTTCTTT.